This T cell receptor (beta chain) was documented in a study of T cell repertoires in cytomegalovirus infection. TCRdb re-called the reads through MiXCR, storing one row per CDR3 protein. This table has around 300,000 distinct CDR3 sequences, about 20% appearing once. Note on this clonotype: What it binds is not known.

Study-wide points: Carriers of CMV plus the relevant HLA were identified by cumulative public TCR beta family frequency. The ex vivo response was dominated by HLA-C-restricted CMV-specific TCR beta clonotypes.

Per the germline V gene, CDR1 is SGHTA and CDR2 is FQGNSA. With 3 bases removed from V and 4 bases from J, the gap between germline ends came to 14 bases. The CDR3 consists of 15 residues. Here the sequenced sample was cultured PBMCs, taken from culture after CMV antigen stimulation. This sequence was found in a human donor in good health (CMV status not recorded). Some clones in this sample may be carry-over from other donors' samples. The chain carries TRBV7-2 and TRBJ2-3, with D tentatively TRBD2 (6 bases). In DNA form, the CDR3 reads TGTGCCAGCAGCTTTCGGGGGAACTACCCAGATACGCAGTATTTT. It is translated as CASSFRGNYPDTQYF. Full variable domain (remainder filled in from reference TRBV7-2 and TRBJ2-3): GAGVSQSPSNKVTEKGKDVELRCDPISGHTALYWYRQSLGQGLEFLIYFQGNSAPDKSGLPSDRFSAERTGGSVSTLTIQRTQQEDSAVYLCASSFRGNYPDTQYFGPGTRLTVL.